The entry below describes one T cell receptor (beta chain). Its antigen is not yet known. The germline V gene provides CDR1 MDHEN and CDR2 SYDVKM. Counted from cysteine to phenylalanine, this CDR3 has 15 amino acids. No DNA is listed. For each CD8+ T cell subset, flow sorting was done in triplicate, and about 300,000 cells per subset went directly into RLT lysis buffer. Peripheral blood mononuclear cells were isolated from buffy coats using standard density gradient centrifugation. Total RNA was extracted from sorted cells using an RNeasy Mini Kit. The run used a NextSeq 550. The Human TCR Profiling Kit (MiLaboratory) was used to make UMI-labeled 5' RACE TRB cDNA libraries. cDNA synthesis used the entire amount of extracted RNA, and PCR amplification then used the entire amount of cDNA produced. The libraries were made side by side, with each library going through the same number of PCR cycles. For the original study's pipeline: With a minimum of two reads required per UMI, MIGEC and MiXCR pulled out about 50,000 +/- 10,000 unique UMI-labeled TRB cDNA molecules from each library. Each library averaged about 40,000 +/- 10,000 functional in-frame TRB CDR3 nucleotide clonotypes without stop codons. After downsampling to 5000 UMI-labeled TRB molecules per sample, diversity metrics such as normalized Shannon-Wiener and Chao1 were calculated in VDJtools. Clonotype-size-weighted physicochemical properties of the central five CDR3 residues (interaction energy, strength, volume and Kidera factor 4) were computed in VDJtools. Reprocessed by TCRdb, the reads give a single entry per CDR3 protein sequence, without DNA. The V and J calls here are based on TCRdb, not the publication. The table for this sample records about 39,000 distinct CDR3 sequences. The ten most abundant clones make up approximately 7.7% of the sample.

The data were taken from a study of CXCR3-negative and CXCR3-positive naive CD8 T cells (dated by TCRdb to about 2019). Some background on the complete study: In total, 120 million to 150 million TRB reads were obtained, which works out to roughly 1.5 +/- 0.3 million reads per library. The diversity and physicochemical repertoire analyses included about a dozen donors pooled from two independent experiments. For the TRBV-TRBJ cluster analysis, the naive subsets came from a handful of donors, while the memory cells came from 3 donors.

The investigation overall reported the following: CXCR3 expression partially decreased after cryopreservation, so most assays used freshly isolated PBMCs. Surface CD5, linked to self-reactivity in mice, was comparable between naive subsets; TCR interaction strength was therefore also inferred from TRB CDR3 physicochemical properties. Similar TRBV-TRBJ usage was shown by naive CXCR3-negative and CXCR3-positive cells from the same donor, whereas distinct patterns were shown by memory cells. Comparably high repertoire diversity was found in both naive subsets, whereas much lower repertoire diversity was found in memory CD8+ T cells.

The sequenced sample consisted of memory CD8+ T cells from blood. What the cell subset or site label conveys for this sample: conventional CD8+ memory T cells (TMEM), sorted as controls. The receptor chain draws on TRBV28 and TRBJ2-1. This TCR came from a human donor in good health. Some clones in this sample may be carry-over from other donors' samples. The CDR3 is CASTKDSSSYNEQFF. Where the CDR3 stops, the reference TRBV28 and TRBJ2-1 genes take over; the full variable domain is DVKVTQSSRYLVKRTGEKVFLECVQDMDHENMFWYRQDPGLGLRLIYFSYDVKMKEKGDIPEGYSVSREKKERFSLILESASTNQTSMYLCASTKDSSSYNEQFFGPGTRLTVL.